The present entry profiles one TCR beta chain with its context. Its antigen is as yet unknown. Clones were sequenced by immunoSEQ multiplex PCR, and TCRdb holds only the in-frame ones, with some missing. The sample records over 80,000 clones, about 89% being singletons. The data belong to a study of T cell responses to AZD1222 COVID-19 vaccine. General observations from the study: Reports say nearly half of spike-specific TCRs go after unmutated variant regions. Clonal diversity was possibly underestimated, and the donors were mostly white British, with more females. At baseline, seropositivity was found in only 6 or 7 AZD1222 recipients.

It was second doses at about 4 or about 12 weeks that were pooled. V was pared by 3 bases and J by 0 bases, with 6 bases between. CDR1 and CDR2 (germline): KGHSH, LQKENI. There are 15 residues in the CDR3. This clonotype was obtained from an adult who received the AZD1222 COVID-19 vaccine. The sequencing here drew on peripheral blood, taken 28 days after the second AZD1222 dose. V gene TRBV18 combines with J gene TRBJ2-6; unclear D gene. The CDR3 DNA sequence: TGTGCCAGCTCACCGGGAATCTCTGGGGCCAACGTCCTGACTTTC. Its translation is CASSPGISGANVLTF.